This TCR beta chain was sequenced during a study of molecular identifiers for immune sequencing clone quantification. Overall study context: Replicate RNA came from about 20,000 or 100,000 naive CD8 cells and was split five ways, and four parts were sequenced. General study points: Molecules of identical TCR sharing a barcode could underestimate highly expanded clone sizes.

This clonotype appeared a few times. What it binds is unknown. Using its own MiXCR run on the PCR reads, TCRdb lists one record per CDR3 protein. There are approximately 550,000 distinct CDR3 sequences in the sample; approximately 25% occur only once, and just over 0.75% lies in the top ten. This CDR3 region has 16 residues. CDR1 SGDLS and CDR2 YYNGEE come from the germline V gene. The V end was cut by 0 bases, the J end by 3 bases, with 14 bases between. Sequencing was carried out using naive CD8+ T cells from blood, with Jurkat cell RNA spiked in. As for subset: FACS-sorted CD8+CD4-CCR7+CD45RA+ naive T cells. V is TRBV9 and J is TRBJ2-3, with D maybe TRBD2 (6 bases). The sequence was obtained from a human donor in good health. Some libraries in this study had Jurkat cell RNA spiked in. DNA of the CDR3: TGTGCCAGCAGCGTAGTTTCGGGGGTTTCGACAGATACGCAGTATTTT. It is translated as CASSVVSGVSTDTQYF.